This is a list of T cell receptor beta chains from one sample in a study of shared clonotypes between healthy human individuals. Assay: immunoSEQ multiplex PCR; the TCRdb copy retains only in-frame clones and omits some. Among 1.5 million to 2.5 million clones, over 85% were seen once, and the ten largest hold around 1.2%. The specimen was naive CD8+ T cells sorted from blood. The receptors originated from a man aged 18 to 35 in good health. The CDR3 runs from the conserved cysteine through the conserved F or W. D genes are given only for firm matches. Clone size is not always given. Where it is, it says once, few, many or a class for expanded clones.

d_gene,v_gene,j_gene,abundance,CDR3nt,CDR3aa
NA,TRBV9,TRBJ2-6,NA,TGTGCCAGCAGCGTAAATGTGGGTACGGGGGCCAACGTCCTGACTTTC,CASSVNVGTGANVLTF
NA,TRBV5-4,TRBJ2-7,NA,TGTGCCAGCAGCTTTGGGGTTTACGAGCAGTACTTC,CASSFGVYEQYF
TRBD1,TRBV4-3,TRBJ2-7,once,TGCGCCAGCAGCCAAGAGCCATCCGGGACAGCAAGCTCCTACGAGCAGTACTTC,CASSQEPSGTASSYEQYF
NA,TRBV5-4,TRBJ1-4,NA,TGTGCCAGCAGCTTTTGGGGCGGTGAAAAACTGTTTTTT,CASSFWGGEKLFF
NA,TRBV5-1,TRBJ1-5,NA,TGCGCCAGCAGCTTGGAAGCTGGGGATCAGCCCCAGCATTTT,CASSLEAGDQPQHF
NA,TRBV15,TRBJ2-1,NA,TGTGCCACCAGCGTTCAGGGTTACGGGAACTACAATGAGCAGTTCTTC,CATSVQGYGNYNEQFF
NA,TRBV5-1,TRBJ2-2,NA,TGCGCCAGCAGCCGACCGAACACCGGGGAGCTGTTTTTT,CASSRPNTGELFF
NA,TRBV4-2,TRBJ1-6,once,TGTGCCAGCAGCCAAGATTACCACTCCGGGGCCTATAATTCACCCCTCCACTTT,CASSQDYHSGAYNSPLHF
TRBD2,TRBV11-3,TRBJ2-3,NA,TGTGCCAGCAGCTTAGATACTGGCGGGAGTTTGACAGATACGCAGTATTTT,CASSLDTGGSLTDTQYF
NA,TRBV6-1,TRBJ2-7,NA,TGTGCCATCCTACCCTGGGACGGAGAGTACGAGCAGTACTTC,CAILPWDGEYEQYF
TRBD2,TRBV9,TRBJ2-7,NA,TGTGCCAGTTCTTGGGAGGGTAGCGACGAGCAGTACTTC,CASSWEGSDEQYF
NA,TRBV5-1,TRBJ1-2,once,TGCGCCAGCAGCTTGGATCGAGGGGATGGCTACACCTTC,CASSLDRGDGYTF
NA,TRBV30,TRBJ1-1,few,TGTGCCTGGAGTCTGCGGACAACTGAAGCTTTCTTT,CAWSLRTTEAFF
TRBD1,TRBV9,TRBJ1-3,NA,TGTGCCAGCGCCCGTGACAGGGATCCCCGAAACTCTGGAAACACCATATATTTT,CASARDRDPRNSGNTIYF
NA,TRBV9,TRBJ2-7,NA,TGTGCCAGCAGCGTAGCGTCCGCGCCTAGCTACGAGCAGTACTTC,CASSVASAPSYEQYF
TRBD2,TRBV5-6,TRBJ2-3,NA,TGTGCCAGCAGCCCCACGGGACTAGCGACAGATACGCAGTATTTT,CASSPTGLATDTQYF
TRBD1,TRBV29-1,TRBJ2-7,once,TGCAGCGTTGAAGTGGGGACAGGAGCCTACGAGCAGTACTTC,CSVEVGTGAYEQYF
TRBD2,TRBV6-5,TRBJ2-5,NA,TGTGCCAGCAGCCGACTAGCGGGGAACCAAGAGACCCAGTACTTC,CASSRLAGNQETQYF
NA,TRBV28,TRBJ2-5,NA,TGTGCCAGCAGTTTATTCGGTTTTGAAGAGACCCAGTACTTC,CASSLFGFEETQYF
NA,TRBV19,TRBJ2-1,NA,TGTGCCAGTAGTATGCGTGGCCCCAATGAGCAGTTCTTC,CASSMRGPNEQFF
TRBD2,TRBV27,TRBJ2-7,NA,TGTGCCAGCAGTCCAGCGGGGGGGTCCTACGAGCAGTACTTC,CASSPAGGSYEQYF
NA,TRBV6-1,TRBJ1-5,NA,TGTGCCAGCAGGGAAGGCAATCAGCCCCAGCATTTT,CASREGNQPQHF
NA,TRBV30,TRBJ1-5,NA,TGTGCCTGGAGTCTTCGCCGGGACCGTTCTCATCTTAGTCAGCCCCAGCATTTT,CAWSLRRDRSHLSQPQHF
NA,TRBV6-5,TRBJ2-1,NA,TGTGCCAGCAGTTACTCCAACAAGTACAATGAGCAGTTCTTC,CASSYSNKYNEQFF
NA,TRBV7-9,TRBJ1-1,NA,TGTGCCAGCAGCTCGGGTGTGGCACAGGCTTTTAACACTGAAGCTTTCTTT,CASSSGVAQAFNTEAFF
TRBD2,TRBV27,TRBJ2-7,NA,TGTGCCAGCAGTTTACTGGCCGGGAGGGACTACGAGCAGTACTTC,CASSLLAGRDYEQYF
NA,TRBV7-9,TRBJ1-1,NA,TGTGCCAGTAGGGACATGAGCACTGAAGCTTTCTTT,CASRDMSTEAFF
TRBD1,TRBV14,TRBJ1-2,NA,TGTGCCAGCAGCCTCCCGGGACAGGGCGACGGCTACACCTTC,CASSLPGQGDGYTF
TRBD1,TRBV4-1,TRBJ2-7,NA,TGCGCCAGCAGCCAAGATCTGGACAGGGTGTACGAGCAGTACTTC,CASSQDLDRVYEQYF
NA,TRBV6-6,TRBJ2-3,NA,TGTGCCAGCAGCGCCTATTCGGGGGCGGCATCAGATACGCAGTATTTT,CASSAYSGAASDTQYF
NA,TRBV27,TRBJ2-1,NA,TGTGCCAGCAGTCCCGTTGGGGGATACAATGAGCAGTTCTTC,CASSPVGGYNEQFF
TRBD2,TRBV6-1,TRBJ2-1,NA,TGTGCCAGCAGTGGAGGGGTAGTGCTAGCGGGGGAGTACAATGAGCAGTTCTTC,CASSGGVVLAGEYNEQFF
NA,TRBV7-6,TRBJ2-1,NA,TGTGCCAGCAGCTTAGGAATAGGAGGTGAGCAGTTCTTC,CASSLGIGGEQFF
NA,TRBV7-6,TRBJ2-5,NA,TGTGCCAGCAGTGTACCGGGGGAAGAGACCCAGTACTTC,CASSVPGEETQYF
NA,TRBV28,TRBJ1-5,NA,TGTGCCAGCAGTTTACCTAGCTATAATCAGCCCCAGCATTTT,CASSLPSYNQPQHF
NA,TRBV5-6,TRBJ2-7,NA,TGTGCCAGCAGCTTGGCCTCATGGGAAGGAAGTGTCTACGAGCAGTACTTC,CASSLASWEGSVYEQYF
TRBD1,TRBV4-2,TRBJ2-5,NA,TGTGCCAGCAGCCAAGATCTGGAAACCGGGACAGAATGGGAGACCCAGTACTTC,CASSQDLETGTEWETQYF
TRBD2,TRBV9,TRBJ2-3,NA,TGTGCCAGCAGCGTAGAAACTAGCGGGCGCACAGATACGCAGTATTTT,CASSVETSGRTDTQYF
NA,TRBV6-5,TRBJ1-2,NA,TGTGCCAGCAGTTACGCGGGTAACTATGGCTACACCTTC,CASSYAGNYGYTF
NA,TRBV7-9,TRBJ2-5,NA,TGTGCCAGCAGCCCGACATTCCAAGAGACCCAGTACTTC,CASSPTFQETQYF
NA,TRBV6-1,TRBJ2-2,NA,TGTGCCAGCAGTGAAGTGGGACTCACCAAGGGGTCCGGGGAGCTGTTTTTT,CASSEVGLTKGSGELFF
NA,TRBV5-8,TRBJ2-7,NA,TGTGCCAGCAGTCGACAGGGACTCACCTACGAGCAGTACTTC,CASSRQGLTYEQYF
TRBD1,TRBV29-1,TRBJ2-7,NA,TGCAGCGTTTCCGGGACAGGGCCTTCTCCACGTCCCTACGAGCAGTACTTC,CSVSGTGPSPRPYEQYF
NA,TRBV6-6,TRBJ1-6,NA,TGTGCCAGCAGTTACGCTAATAATTCACCCCTCCACTTT,CASSYANNSPLHF
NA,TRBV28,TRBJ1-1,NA,TGTGCCAGCAACCTAGGGGGGACTGAAGCTTTCTTT,CASNLGGTEAFF
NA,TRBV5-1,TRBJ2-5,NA,TGCGCCAGCAGCCCCCTCTTCGGGCGAGACCAAGAGACCCAGTACTTC,CASSPLFGRDQETQYF
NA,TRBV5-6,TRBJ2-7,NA,TGTGCCAGCAGCTTGGTGGCAGAACCCTACGAGCAGTACTTC,CASSLVAEPYEQYF
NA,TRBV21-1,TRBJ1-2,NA,TGTGCCAGCACCTCTCGAGGAGGCGACTATGGCTACACCTTC,CASTSRGGDYGYTF
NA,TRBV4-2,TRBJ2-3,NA,TGTGCCAGCAGCCAAGAGGAGGGGACAGATACGCAGTATTTT,CASSQEEGTDTQYF
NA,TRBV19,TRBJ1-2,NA,TGTGCCAGTAGTATTAGTCCGGCCCCGACGGATGGCTACACCTTC,CASSISPAPTDGYTF
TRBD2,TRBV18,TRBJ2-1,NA,TGTGCCAGCTCACCCGACTTGGCTAGCGGGAGTTCCTACAATGAGCAGTTCTTC,CASSPDLASGSSYNEQFF
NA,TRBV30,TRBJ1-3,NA,TGTGCCTGGAGTGTAGGCAGCGGCACCATATATTTT,CAWSVGSGTIYF
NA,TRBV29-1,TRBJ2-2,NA,TGCAGCGTGTTGGCCGGGACTGTGGGGCACGGGGAGCTGTTTTTT,CSVLAGTVGHGELFF
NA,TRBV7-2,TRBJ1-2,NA,TGTGCCAGCAGCTTACAATTCCCCACAGACTATGGCTACACCTTC,CASSLQFPTDYGYTF
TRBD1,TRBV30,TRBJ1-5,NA,TGTGCCTGGAGTGCCGGGACAGACCTGGGGCCCCAGCATTTT,CAWSAGTDLGPQHF
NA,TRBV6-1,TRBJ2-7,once,TGTGCCAGCAGTGAAGGGGGCCCGAGGACGAGGCCCTACGAGCAGTACTTC,CASSEGGPRTRPYEQYF